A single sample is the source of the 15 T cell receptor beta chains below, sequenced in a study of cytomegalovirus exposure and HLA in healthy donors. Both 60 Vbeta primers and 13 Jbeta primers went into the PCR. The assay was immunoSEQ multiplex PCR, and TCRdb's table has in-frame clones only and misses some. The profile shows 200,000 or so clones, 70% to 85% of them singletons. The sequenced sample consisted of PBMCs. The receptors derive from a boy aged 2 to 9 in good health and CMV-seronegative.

CDR3 amino acids: CAWSHNGGETQYF. The CDR3, as DNA: TGTGCCTGGAGCCATAACGGGGGGGAGACCCAGTACTTC. The chain has TRBV30 and TRBJ2-5; 7 nucleotides match TRBD2. The CDR3 has 13 amino acids. Unmatched junction bases numbered 6, after V lost 3 bases and J lost 5 bases. Germline assignment: CDR1 GTSNPN and CDR2 SVGIG (reference sequence).

The CDR3 spells CASTNRVSLHEQYF. CDR3 nucleotides: TGTGCCAGCACCAACAGGGTTAGTCTCCACGAGCAGTACTTC. The V gene is TRBV6-1, the J gene TRBJ2-7; TRBD1 is a possible D gene (6 bases). Looked up from germline, CDR1 is MNHNS and CDR2 is SASEGT. With 7 bases removed from V and 5 bases from J, the gap between germline ends came to 18 bases. This CDR3 contains 14 residues.

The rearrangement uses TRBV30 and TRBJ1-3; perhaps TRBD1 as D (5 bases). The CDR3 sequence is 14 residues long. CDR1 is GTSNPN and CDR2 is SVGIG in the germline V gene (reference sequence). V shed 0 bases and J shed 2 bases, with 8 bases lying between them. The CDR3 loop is CAWSVSRAGNTIYF. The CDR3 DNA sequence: TGTGCCTGGAGTGTCTCCAGGGCTGGAAACACCATATATTTT.

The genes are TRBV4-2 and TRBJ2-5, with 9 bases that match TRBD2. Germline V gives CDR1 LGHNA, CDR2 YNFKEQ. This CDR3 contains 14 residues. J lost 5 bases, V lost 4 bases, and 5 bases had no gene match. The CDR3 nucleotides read TGTGCCAGCAGCCGTAGCGGGGGAGGGGAGACCCAGTACTTC. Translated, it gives CASSRSGGGETQYF.

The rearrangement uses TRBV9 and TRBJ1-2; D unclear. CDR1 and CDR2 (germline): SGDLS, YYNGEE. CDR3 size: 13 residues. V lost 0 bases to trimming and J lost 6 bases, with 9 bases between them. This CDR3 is CASSVAESDGYTF. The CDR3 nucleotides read TGTGCCAGCAGCGTAGCTGAGAGCGATGGCTACACCTTC.

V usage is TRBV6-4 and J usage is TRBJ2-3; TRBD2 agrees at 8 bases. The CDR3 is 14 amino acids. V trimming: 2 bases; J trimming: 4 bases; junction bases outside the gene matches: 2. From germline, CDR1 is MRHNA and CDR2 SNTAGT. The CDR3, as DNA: TGTGCCAGCAGTGACGACGGGGGGGCAGATACGCAGTATTTT. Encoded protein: CASSDDGGADTQYF.

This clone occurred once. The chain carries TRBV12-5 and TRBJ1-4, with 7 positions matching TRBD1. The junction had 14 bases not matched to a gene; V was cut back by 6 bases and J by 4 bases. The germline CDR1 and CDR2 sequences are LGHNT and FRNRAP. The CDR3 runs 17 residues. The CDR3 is CASGRSAWQGGNEKLFF. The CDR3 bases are TGTGCTAGTGGCCGGAGCGCCTGGCAGGGGGGTAATGAAAAACTGTTTTTT.

This chain's CDR3 is CASTGNNSPLHF. CDR3 in DNA: TGTGCCAGCACGGGGAACAATTCACCCCTCCACTTT. V usage is TRBV25-1 and J usage is TRBJ1-6; unclear D gene. Germline assignment: CDR1 MGHDK and CDR2 SYGVNS. CDR3 length: 12 residues. The ends were cut back, 7 bases at V and 7 bases at J, with 8 bases in the middle.

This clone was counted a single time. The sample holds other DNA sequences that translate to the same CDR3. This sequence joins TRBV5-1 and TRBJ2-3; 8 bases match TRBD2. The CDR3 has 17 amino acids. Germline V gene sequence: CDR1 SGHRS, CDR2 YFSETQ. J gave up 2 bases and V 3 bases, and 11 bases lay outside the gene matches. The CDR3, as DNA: TGCGCCAGCAGCTACGGGACCAGCGGGGGCCTCACAGATACGCAGTATTTT. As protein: CASSYGTSGGLTDTQYF.

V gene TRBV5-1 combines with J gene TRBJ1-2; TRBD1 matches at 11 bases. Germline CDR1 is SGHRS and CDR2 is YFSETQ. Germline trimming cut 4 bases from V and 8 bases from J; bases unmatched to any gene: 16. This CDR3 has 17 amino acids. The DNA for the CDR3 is TGCGCCAGCAGCCCCGGGACAGGGGGTGGAAGGATCTACGGCTACACCTTC. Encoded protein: CASSPGTGGGRIYGYTF.

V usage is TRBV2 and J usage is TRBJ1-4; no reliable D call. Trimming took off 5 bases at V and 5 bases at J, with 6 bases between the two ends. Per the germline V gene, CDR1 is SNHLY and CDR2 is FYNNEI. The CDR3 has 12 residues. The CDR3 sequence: CASSKPNEKLFF. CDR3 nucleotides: TGTGCCAGCAGTAAGCCAAATGAAAAACTGTTTTTT.

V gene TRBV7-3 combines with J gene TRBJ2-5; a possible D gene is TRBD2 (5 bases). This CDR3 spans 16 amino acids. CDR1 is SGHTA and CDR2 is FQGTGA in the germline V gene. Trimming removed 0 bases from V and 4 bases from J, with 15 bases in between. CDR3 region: CASSLTTGEKGETQYF. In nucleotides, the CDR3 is TGTGCCAGCAGCTTAACAACCGGGGAGAAGGGAGAGACCCAGTACTTC. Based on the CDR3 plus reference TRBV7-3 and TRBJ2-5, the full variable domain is GAGVSQTPSNKVTEKGKYVELRCDPISGHTALYWYRQSLGQGPEFLIYFQGTGAADDSGLPNDRFFAVRPEGSVSTLKIQRTERGDSAVYLCASSLTTGEKGETQYFGPGTRLLVL.

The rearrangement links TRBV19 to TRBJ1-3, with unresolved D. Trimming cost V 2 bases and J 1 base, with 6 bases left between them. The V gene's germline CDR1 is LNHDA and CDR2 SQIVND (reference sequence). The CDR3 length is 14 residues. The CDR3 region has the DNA TGTGCCAGTAGTATACGGAGGTCTGGAAACACCATATATTTT. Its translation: CASSIRRSGNTIYF. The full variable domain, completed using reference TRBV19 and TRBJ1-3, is DGGITQSPKYLFRKEGQNVTLSCEQNLNHDAMYWYRQDPGQGLRLIYYSQIVNDFQKGDIAEGYSVSREKKESFPLTVTSAQKNPTAFYLCASSIRRSGNTIYFGEGSWLTVV.

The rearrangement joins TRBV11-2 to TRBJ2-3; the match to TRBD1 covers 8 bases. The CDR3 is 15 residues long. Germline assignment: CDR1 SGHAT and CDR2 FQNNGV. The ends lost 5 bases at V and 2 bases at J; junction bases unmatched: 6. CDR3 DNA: TGTGCCAGCAGCCCCTGGACAGGGTTCACAGATACGCAGTATTTT. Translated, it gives CASSPWTGFTDTQYF.

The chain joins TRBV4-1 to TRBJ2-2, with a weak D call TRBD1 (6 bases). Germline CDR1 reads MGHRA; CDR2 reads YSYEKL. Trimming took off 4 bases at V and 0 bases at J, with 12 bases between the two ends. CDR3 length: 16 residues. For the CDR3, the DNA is TGCGCCAGCAGCCCCAGGACAGTAACGAACACCGGGGAGCTGTTTTTT. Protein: CASSPRTVTNTGELFF.